Sequencing of this TCR beta chain was carried out in a study of cytomegalovirus exposure and HLA in healthy donors. Primers for the PCR totalled 60 Vbeta and 13 Jbeta. Data came from immunoSEQ multiplex PCR; TCRdb stores just in-frame clones and leaves some out. The data contain 110,000 or so clones, roughly 73% of them singletons. This clone has just a few counts. Per germline, CDR1 SGHRS and CDR2 YFSETQ. The length of the CDR3 is 16 residues. Losses at the gene ends were 2 bases for V and 1 base for J; bases not matched to a gene: 6. This clonotype was sampled from a woman in her thirties or forties in good health and CMV-seropositive. The chain couples TRBV5-1 to TRBJ1-5; 7 bases align to TRBD1. The material sequenced was PBMCs. The CDR3 DNA reads TGCGCCAGCAGCTTAACAGGGGATCCGAGCAATCAGCCCCAGCATTTT. Protein: CASSLTGDPSNQPQHF. Supplemented by reference TRBV5-1 and TRBJ1-5, the full variable domain reads KAGVTQTPRYLIKTRGQQVTLSCSPISGHRSVSWYQQTPGQGLQFLFEYFSETQRNKGNFPGRFSGRQFSNSRSEMNVSTLELGDSALYLCASSLTGDPSNQPQHFGDGTRLSIL.